This TCR beta chain originates from a study of blood T cell repertoires in COVID-19. Background on the study: COVID-19 samples collected from the United States, Italy and Spain covered acute and convalescent phases. T cells, B-cell-depleted T cells, or PBMCs provided the cDNA or gDNA that served as material.

In the original workflow: It was from reference gene primer amplification that nucleated cell counts were estimated. Sequencing used immunoSEQ multiplex PCR; TCRdb keeps in-frame clones, though not all of them. The V and J calls and clone size are taken from that table; D and trimming were inferred from the DNA. The sample yields about 130,000 clones, approximately 87% seen once. The sample holds a few counts of this clone. The germline CDR1 and CDR2 sequences are MNHEY and SMNVEV (reference sequence). Trimming removed 4 bases from V and 2 bases from J, with 19 bases in between. The CDR3 has 17 amino acids.

The gene calls are TRBV27 and TRBJ2-3; D may be TRBD1 (6 bases). Sequenced material: peripheral blood. The receptor was isolated from a man over 45 with active COVID-19. This CDR3 reads CASSSGDRSASTDTQYF. CDR3 nucleotide sequence: TGTGCCAGCAGTTCCGGAGACAGGTCTGCTTCCACAGATACGCAGTATTTT.